The rows below give T cell receptor beta chains drawn from one sample of a study of technical replicates of blood from several donors. TCRdb keeps only in-frame clones here, not all; method: immunoSEQ multiplex PCR. The sample yields tens of thousands of clones, 85% to 95% seen once. Sequencing input: PBMCs. The receptors here all came from a human donor in good health. Some clones in this sample may be carry-over from other donors' samples. Both conserved end residues are part of each CDR3. Each record gives: CDR3 DNA, CDR3 protein, clone size, V gene, D gene, CDR3 length, J gene. A D gene is named only where the DNA matches it firmly. Clone size is given for some rows only: seen once, a few or many times, or a class if the clone is expanded.

DNA: TGTGCCAGCAGCTTGGGAGGGAATGGCTACACCTTC; CDR3: CASSLGGNGYTF; size: .; V: TRBV5-6; D: .; length: 12; J: TRBJ1-2
DNA: TGTGCCAGCTTAGGGGTCGAGGGCAATCAGCCCCAGCATTTT; CDR3: CASLGVEGNQPQHF; size: .; V: TRBV6-1; D: .; length: 14; J: TRBJ1-5
DNA: TGTGCCAGCAGCTCACACTCGGGGGGGGCCCCCTACGAGCAGTACTTC; CDR3: CASSSHSGGAPYEQYF; size: .; V: TRBV7-2; D: TRBD2; length: 16; J: TRBJ2-7
DNA: TGCGCCAGCAGCCACCTCGGGACAGACGAGCAGTACTTC; CDR3: CASSHLGTDEQYF; size: .; V: TRBV4-1; D: TRBD1; length: 13; J: TRBJ2-7
DNA: TGTGCCAGCAGGGGTTGGGACAGAAACCTAGCTGGAAACACCATATATTTT; CDR3: CASRGWDRNLAGNTIYF; size: .; V: TRBV5-6; D: TRBD1; length: 17; J: TRBJ1-3
DNA: TGTGCCTGGAGCTCCGGGACAGCATACGAGCAGTACTTC; CDR3: CAWSSGTAYEQYF; size: .; V: TRBV30; D: TRBD1; length: 13; J: TRBJ2-7
DNA: TGCAGCGTTGAAGGGATGTCTGTAATTAGCAGCGGGTCTTCAGCAGATACGCAGTATTTT; CDR3: CSVEGMSVISSGSSADTQYF; size: .; V: TRBV29-1; D: .; length: 20; J: TRBJ2-3
DNA: TGTGCCTGGAGTGTCCCGGGACAGGGAGGGGCTGAAAAACTGTTTTTT; CDR3: CAWSVPGQGGAEKLFF; size: few; V: TRBV30; D: TRBD1; length: 16; J: TRBJ1-4
DNA: TGTGCCAGCTCTCGGCCCTCCGTGCGGGCTCAAGAGACCCAGTACTTC; CDR3: CASSRPSVRAQETQYF; size: .; V: TRBV7-9; D: .; length: 16; J: TRBJ2-5
DNA: TGTGCCAGCAGTTACTGGACAGGGAAGGGCAATGAGCAGTTCTTC; CDR3: CASSYWTGKGNEQFF; size: .; V: TRBV6-5; D: TRBD1; length: 15; J: TRBJ2-1
DNA: TGTGCCAGCAGTCCCTCGGACAGAGAAGAGACCCAGTACTTC; CDR3: CASSPSDREETQYF; size: .; V: TRBV28; D: .; length: 14; J: TRBJ2-5
DNA: TGTGCCAGCAGCTTGAACAGGGTCCCTTCTTCCAAAAACATTCAGTACTTC; CDR3: CASSLNRVPSSKNIQYF; size: .; V: TRBV7-8; D: .; length: 17; J: TRBJ2-4
DNA: TGTGCCAGCCGTAGGGGCAGCTCCTATGGCTACACCTTC; CDR3: CASRRGSSYGYTF; size: .; V: TRBV11-2; D: .; length: 13; J: TRBJ1-2
DNA: TGTGCCAGCAGTTACTCGAAGGCTAGCCCCTCGGGGACCCAGTACTTC; CDR3: CASSYSKASPSGTQYF; size: .; V: TRBV6-5; D: .; length: 16; J: TRBJ2-5
DNA: TGTGCCAGCAGTACCGGGGGGGTCGGCTACACCTTC; CDR3: CASSTGGVGYTF; size: once; V: TRBV2; D: .; length: 12; J: TRBJ1-2
DNA: TGTGCCAGCTCACCACCGTACAGCTCCAACACTGAAGCTTTCTTT; CDR3: CASSPPYSSNTEAFF; size: once; V: TRBV18; D: .; length: 15; J: TRBJ1-1
DNA: TGCGCCAGCAGCCCGGACAGGGGGAGCTCCTACGAGCAGTACTTC; CDR3: CASSPDRGSSYEQYF; size: once; V: TRBV4-3; D: TRBD1; length: 15; J: TRBJ2-7
DNA: TGTGCCAGCAGTGACCTCATTAAAAGCGAAAAACTGTTTTTT; CDR3: CASSDLIKSEKLFF; size: once; V: TRBV25-1; D: .; length: 14; J: TRBJ1-4
DNA: TGTGCCAGTAGCAACACAGGGGGCCCCCTGCCGGCTTTCTTT; CDR3: CASSNTGGPLPAFF; size: .; V: TRBV19; D: TRBD1; length: 14; J: TRBJ1-1
DNA: TGTGCCAGCAGTCAATACTCGGAGACCCAGTACTTC; CDR3: CASSQYSETQYF; size: .; V: TRBV7-2; D: .; length: 12; J: TRBJ2-5
DNA: TGTGCCAGCAGCCAGGGTTCCACCGGGGAGCTGTTTTTT; CDR3: CASSQGSTGELFF; size: .; V: TRBV9; D: .; length: 13; J: TRBJ2-2
DNA: TGTGCCAGCAGACACAGGGGTCCCGGGGAGCTGTTTTTT; CDR3: CASRHRGPGELFF; size: .; V: TRBV13; D: TRBD1; length: 13; J: TRBJ2-2
DNA: TGCGCCAGCAGCCAGAGCAGGGTGGATGAGCAGTTCTTC; CDR3: CASSQSRVDEQFF; size: .; V: TRBV4-3; D: .; length: 13; J: TRBJ2-1
DNA: TGTGCCAGCAGTGGTCCCAGGGAGGGCCAGCCCCAGCATTTT; CDR3: CASSGPREGQPQHF; size: once; V: TRBV2; D: .; length: 14; J: TRBJ1-5
DNA: TGTGCCAGCAGCGTCGGGGACAGGGCCTACGGTTCACCCCTCCACTTT; CDR3: CASSVGDRAYGSPLHF; size: .; V: TRBV7-3; D: TRBD1; length: 16; J: TRBJ1-6
DNA: TGCGCCAGCAGCTTGGCTGGAGACTATGGCTACACCTTC; CDR3: CASSLAGDYGYTF; size: .; V: TRBV5-1; D: .; length: 13; J: TRBJ1-2
DNA: TGCGCCAGCAGCCAAGATCGGACTAACCCCTACGAGCAGTACTTC; CDR3: CASSQDRTNPYEQYF; size: once; V: TRBV4-3; D: .; length: 15; J: TRBJ2-7
DNA: TGTGCCATCAGTGATACCGATCAGGGTCGAGCTTTCTTT; CDR3: CAISDTDQGRAFF; size: .; V: TRBV10-3; D: .; length: 13; J: TRBJ1-1
DNA: TGTGCCAGCAGCTTAACAGGACAGGAATATGGCTACACCTTC; CDR3: CASSLTGQEYGYTF; size: .; V: TRBV7-9; D: TRBD1; length: 14; J: TRBJ1-2
DNA: TGTGCCAGCAGCTCCGGGACAGGTTCCTACGAGCAGTACTTC; CDR3: CASSSGTGSYEQYF; size: .; V: TRBV7-2; D: TRBD1; length: 14; J: TRBJ2-7
DNA: TGTGCCAGCACCCCCGGGCGGGGCACCTCCTACGAGCAGTACTTC; CDR3: CASTPGRGTSYEQYF; size: .; V: TRBV6-5; D: .; length: 15; J: TRBJ2-7
DNA: TGCAGTGCTCGAAGCGGTATCTTT; CDR3: CSARSGIF; size: once; V: TRBV20-1; D: .; length: 8; J: TRBJ1-1
DNA: TGCGCCAGCAGCCAAGGGGCGGGACTTTTCACAGATACGCAGTATTTT; CDR3: CASSQGAGLFTDTQYF; size: .; V: TRBV4-3; D: .; length: 16; J: TRBJ2-3
DNA: TGTGCCAGCAGCTTGCAGGGGGCGGGAGACTATGGCTACACCTTC; CDR3: CASSLQGAGDYGYTF; size: .; V: TRBV5-4; D: TRBD1; length: 15; J: TRBJ1-2
DNA: TGTGCCAGCAGGTCGACAGGGGTCAGCTATGGCTACACCTTC; CDR3: CASRSTGVSYGYTF; size: .; V: TRBV6-1; D: TRBD1; length: 14; J: TRBJ1-2
DNA: TGTGCCAGCAGCCAAGGGCTGCAAGAGACCCAGTACTTC; CDR3: CASSQGLQETQYF; size: once; V: TRBV4-2; D: .; length: 13; J: TRBJ2-5
DNA: TGCGCCAGCAGCTTGGGGTACAGCAATTATGGCTACACCTTC; CDR3: CASSLGYSNYGYTF; size: .; V: TRBV5-1; D: .; length: 14; J: TRBJ1-2
DNA: TGCGCCAGCAGCCAAAGCCGGGACAGGGGGAGCTCTGGGGCCAACGTCCTGACTTTC; CDR3: CASSQSRDRGSSGANVLTF; size: .; V: TRBV4-3; D: TRBD1; length: 19; J: TRBJ2-6
DNA: TGTGCAAGTCGCGAAGGACTAGCGGAATACAATGAGCAGTTCTTC; CDR3: CASREGLAEYNEQFF; size: .; V: TRBV12-2; D: .; length: 15; J: TRBJ2-1
DNA: TGTGCCAGCAGCCCACAGGGGGCAGCTAATTCACCCCTCCACTTT; CDR3: CASSPQGAANSPLHF; size: .; V: TRBV9; D: TRBD1; length: 15; J: TRBJ1-6
DNA: TGCGCCAGCCCCCGGGGGAAGGGGCCTGGTGGCTACACCTTC; CDR3: CASPRGKGPGGYTF; size: .; V: TRBV10-1; D: .; length: 14; J: TRBJ1-2
DNA: TGTGCCTGGAGTCCTCTTGGACAGGAGCGCACAGATACGCAGTATTTT; CDR3: CAWSPLGQERTDTQYF; size: .; V: TRBV30; D: TRBD1; length: 16; J: TRBJ2-3
DNA: TGCGCCAGCAGCCAAGCGACTGGTACAGGGGAGCGGGAAAAACTGTTTTTT; CDR3: CASSQATGTGEREKLFF; size: .; V: TRBV4-3; D: TRBD1; length: 17; J: TRBJ1-4
DNA: TGTGCCATCAGTGTCGGCGGAAACTATGGCTACACCTTC; CDR3: CAISVGGNYGYTF; size: few; V: TRBV10-3; D: .; length: 13; J: TRBJ1-2
DNA: TGTGCCAGCAGCTTTGCGGGGCCGAACACTGAAGCTTTCTTT; CDR3: CASSFAGPNTEAFF; size: .; V: TRBV7-2; D: .; length: 14; J: TRBJ1-1
DNA: TGTGCCTGGAGTGTTTTGGGGGGGAACACTGAAGCTTTCTTT; CDR3: CAWSVLGGNTEAFF; size: .; V: TRBV30; D: .; length: 14; J: TRBJ1-1
DNA: TGCGCCAGCAGCTCCCCCGGGACTACTGACAATGAGCAGTTCTTC; CDR3: CASSSPGTTDNEQFF; size: .; V: TRBV4-3; D: TRBD2; length: 15; J: TRBJ2-1
DNA: TGTGCCAGCAGTCCCGACAGGGGTAGCAATTCACCCCTCCACTTT; CDR3: CASSPDRGSNSPLHF; size: .; V: TRBV6-1; D: TRBD1; length: 15; J: TRBJ1-6
DNA: TGTGCCAGCGGTAGGCACCTAGCGGGAGTGGGAGAGACCCAGTACTTC; CDR3: CASGRHLAGVGETQYF; size: .; V: TRBV7-2; D: TRBD2; length: 16; J: TRBJ2-5
DNA: TGTGCCAGCAGCTTAGACCAGGGGGCCCAGCATTTT; CDR3: CASSLDQGAQHF; size: once; V: TRBV5-6; D: TRBD1; length: 12; J: TRBJ1-5
DNA: TGCGCCAGCAGCCTAAACCGGGACAGGAGCCAAGAGACCCAGTACTTC; CDR3: CASSLNRDRSQETQYF; size: .; V: TRBV4-1; D: TRBD1; length: 16; J: TRBJ2-5
DNA: TGTGCCAGCAGCTCGAGAAGACTAGCGGGAGATTGGGAGCAGTACTTC; CDR3: CASSSRRLAGDWEQYF; size: .; V: TRBV7-3; D: TRBD2; length: 16; J: TRBJ2-7
DNA: TGTGCCAGTAGTCCTTTTTCTACAGGGAGCTCCTATAATTCACCCCTCCACTTT; CDR3: CASSPFSTGSSYNSPLHF; size: .; V: TRBV19; D: .; length: 18; J: TRBJ1-6
DNA: TGCGCCAGCAGCCCCCTGACTAGCGGGCCACCTGTGCCCGGGACCCAGTACTTC; CDR3: CASSPLTSGPPVPGTQYF; size: .; V: TRBV5-1; D: TRBD2; length: 18; J: TRBJ2-5
DNA: TGTGCCATCAGCGCTACTAGCGGGAGGGTGTACGAGCAGTACTTC; CDR3: CAISATSGRVYEQYF; size: .; V: TRBV10-3; D: TRBD2; length: 15; J: TRBJ2-7